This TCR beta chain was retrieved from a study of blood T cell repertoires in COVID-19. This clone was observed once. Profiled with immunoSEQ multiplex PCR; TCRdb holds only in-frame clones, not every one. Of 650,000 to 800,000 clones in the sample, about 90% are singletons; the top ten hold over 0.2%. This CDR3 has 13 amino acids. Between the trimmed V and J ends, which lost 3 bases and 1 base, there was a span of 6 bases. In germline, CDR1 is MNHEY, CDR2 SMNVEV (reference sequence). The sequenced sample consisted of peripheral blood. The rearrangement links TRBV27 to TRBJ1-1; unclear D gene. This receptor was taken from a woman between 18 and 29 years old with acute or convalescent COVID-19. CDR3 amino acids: CASSLVRNTEAFF. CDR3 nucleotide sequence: TGTGCCAGCAGTTTGGTCAGGAACACTGAAGCTTTCTTT.